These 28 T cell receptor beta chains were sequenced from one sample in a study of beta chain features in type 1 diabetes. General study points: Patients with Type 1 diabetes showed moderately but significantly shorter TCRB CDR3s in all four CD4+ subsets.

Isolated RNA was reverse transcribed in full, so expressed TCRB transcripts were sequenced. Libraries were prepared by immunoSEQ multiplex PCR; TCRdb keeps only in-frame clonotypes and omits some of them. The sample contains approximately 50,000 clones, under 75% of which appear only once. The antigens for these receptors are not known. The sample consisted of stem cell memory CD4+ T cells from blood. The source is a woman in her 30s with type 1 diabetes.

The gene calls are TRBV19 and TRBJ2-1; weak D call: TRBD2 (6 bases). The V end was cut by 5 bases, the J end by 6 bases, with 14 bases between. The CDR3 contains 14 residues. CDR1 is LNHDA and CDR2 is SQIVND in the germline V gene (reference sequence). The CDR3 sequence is CASSSGGTPNEQFF. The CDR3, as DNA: TGTGCCAGTAGTTCCGGCGGGACGCCCAATGAGCAGTTCTTC.

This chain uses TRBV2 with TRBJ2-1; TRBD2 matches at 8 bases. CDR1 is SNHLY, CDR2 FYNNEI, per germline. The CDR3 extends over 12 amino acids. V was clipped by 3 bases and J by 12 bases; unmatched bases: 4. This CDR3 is CASSEGLEMQFF. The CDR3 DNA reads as TGTGCCAGCAGTGAGGGACTAGAAATGCAGTTCTTC. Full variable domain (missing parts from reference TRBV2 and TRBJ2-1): EPEVTQTPSHQVTQMGQEVILRCVPISNHLYFYWYRQILGQKVEFLVSFYNNEISEKSEIFDDQFSVERPDGSNFTLKIRSTKLEDSAMYFCASSEGLEMQFFGPGTRLTVL.

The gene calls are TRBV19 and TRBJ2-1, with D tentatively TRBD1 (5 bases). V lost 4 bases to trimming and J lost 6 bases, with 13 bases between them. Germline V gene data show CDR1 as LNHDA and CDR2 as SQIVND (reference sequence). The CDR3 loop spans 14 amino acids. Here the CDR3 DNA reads TGTGCCAGTAGTAGGGGCAGATCGAGCAATGAGCAGTTCTTC. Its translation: CASSRGRSSNEQFF. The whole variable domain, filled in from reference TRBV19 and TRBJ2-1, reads DGGITQSPKYLFRKEGQNVTLSCEQNLNHDAMYWYRQDPGQGLRLIYYSQIVNDFQKGDIAEGYSVSREKKESFPLTVTSAQKNPTAFYLCASSRGRSSNEQFFGPGTRLTVL.

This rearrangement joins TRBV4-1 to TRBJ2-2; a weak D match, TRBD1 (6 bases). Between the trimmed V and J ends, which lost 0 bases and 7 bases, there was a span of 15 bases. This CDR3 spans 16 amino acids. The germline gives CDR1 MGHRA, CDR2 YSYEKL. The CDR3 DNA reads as TGCGCCAGCAGCCAAGATTGGTACAGGGCTAGCGGGGAGCTGTTTTTT. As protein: CASSQDWYRASGELFF.

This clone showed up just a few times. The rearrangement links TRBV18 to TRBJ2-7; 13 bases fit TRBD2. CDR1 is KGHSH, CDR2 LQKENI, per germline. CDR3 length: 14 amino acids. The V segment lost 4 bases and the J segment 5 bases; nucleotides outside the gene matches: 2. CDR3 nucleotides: TGTGCCAGCTCACTCGGACTAGCGGGAGACGAGCAGTACTTC. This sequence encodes CASSLGLAGDEQYF.

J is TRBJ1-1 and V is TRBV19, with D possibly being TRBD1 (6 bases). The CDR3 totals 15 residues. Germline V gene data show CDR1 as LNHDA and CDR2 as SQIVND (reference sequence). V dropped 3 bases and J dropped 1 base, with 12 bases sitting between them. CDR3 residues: CASSIFGQRNTEAFF. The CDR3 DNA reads TGTGCCAGTAGTATTTTTGGACAGAGGAACACTGAAGCTTTCTTT. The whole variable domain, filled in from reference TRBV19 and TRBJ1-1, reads DGGITQSPKYLFRKEGQNVTLSCEQNLNHDAMYWYRQDPGQGLRLIYYSQIVNDFQKGDIAEGYSVSREKKESFPLTVTSAQKNPTAFYLCASSIFGQRNTEAFFGQGTRLTVV.

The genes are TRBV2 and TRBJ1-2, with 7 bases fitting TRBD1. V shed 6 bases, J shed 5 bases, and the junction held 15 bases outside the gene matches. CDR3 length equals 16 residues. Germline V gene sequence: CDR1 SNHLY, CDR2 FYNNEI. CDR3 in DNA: TGTGCCAGCAGCAGCACAGGGGCCGCCACGGGGTATGGCTACACCTTC. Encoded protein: CASSSTGAATGYGYTF.

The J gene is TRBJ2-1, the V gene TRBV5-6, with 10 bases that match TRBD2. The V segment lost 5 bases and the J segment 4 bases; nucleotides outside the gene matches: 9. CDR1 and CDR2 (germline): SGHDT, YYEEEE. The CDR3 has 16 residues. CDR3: CASRILTSGTYNEQFF. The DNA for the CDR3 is TGTGCCAGCAGAATCCTCACTAGCGGGACTTACAATGAGCAGTTCTTC.

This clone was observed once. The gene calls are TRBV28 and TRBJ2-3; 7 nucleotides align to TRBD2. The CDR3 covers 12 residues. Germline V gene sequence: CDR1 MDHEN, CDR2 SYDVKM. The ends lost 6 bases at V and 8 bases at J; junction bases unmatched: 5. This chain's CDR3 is CASRGPGGTQYF. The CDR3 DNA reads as TGTGCCAGCAGAGGGCCGGGGGGTACGCAGTATTTT.

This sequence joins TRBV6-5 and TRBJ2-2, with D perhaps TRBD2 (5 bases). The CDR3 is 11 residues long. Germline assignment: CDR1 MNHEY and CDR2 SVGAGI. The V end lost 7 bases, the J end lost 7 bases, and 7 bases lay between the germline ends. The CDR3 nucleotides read TGTGCCAGCACGGGGTTCGGGGAGCTGTTTTTT. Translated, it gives CASTGFGELFF.

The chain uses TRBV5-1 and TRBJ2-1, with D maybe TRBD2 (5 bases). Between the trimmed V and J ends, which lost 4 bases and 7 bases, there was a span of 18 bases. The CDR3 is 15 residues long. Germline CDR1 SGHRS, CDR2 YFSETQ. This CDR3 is CASSEGLAVQNEQFF. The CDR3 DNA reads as TGCGCCAGCAGCGAGGGCTTGGCGGTCCAAAATGAGCAGTTCTTC.

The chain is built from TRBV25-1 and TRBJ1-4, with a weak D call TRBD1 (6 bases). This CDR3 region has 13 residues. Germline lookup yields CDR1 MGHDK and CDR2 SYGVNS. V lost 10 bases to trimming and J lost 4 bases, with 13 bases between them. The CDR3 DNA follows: TGTGCCACTGTGGACAGTAATAATGAAAAACTGTTTTTT. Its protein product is CATVDSNNEKLFF.

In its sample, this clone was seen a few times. CDR3 sequence reads: CASVLLAATDTQYF. In DNA form, the CDR3 reads TGTGCCAGCGTACTACTAGCGGCCACAGATACGCAGTATTTT. The chain is built from TRBV5-6 and TRBJ2-3, with 8 positions matching TRBD2. Germline loops: CDR1 SGHDT, CDR2 YYEEEE. V shed 7 bases and J 2 bases; nucleotides not matched to a gene: 6. The CDR3 has 14 amino acids.

Written as DNA, the CDR3 is TGTGCCAGCAGCTTGCCCGTTTCCTACGAGCAGTACTTC. Translation gives CASSLPVSYEQYF. This rearrangement joins TRBV5-6 to TRBJ2-7, with no clear D. Germline CDR1 is SGHDT and CDR2 is YYEEEE. The CDR3 has 13 residues. V lost 1 base and J 1 base, leaving 6 bases between the germline ends.

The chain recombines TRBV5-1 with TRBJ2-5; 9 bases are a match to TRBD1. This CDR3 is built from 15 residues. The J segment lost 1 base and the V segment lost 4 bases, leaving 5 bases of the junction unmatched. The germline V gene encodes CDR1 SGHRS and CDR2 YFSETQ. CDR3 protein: CASSTTGQGQETQYF. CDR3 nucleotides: TGCGCCAGCAGCACAACGGGACAGGGCCAAGAGACCCAGTACTTC.

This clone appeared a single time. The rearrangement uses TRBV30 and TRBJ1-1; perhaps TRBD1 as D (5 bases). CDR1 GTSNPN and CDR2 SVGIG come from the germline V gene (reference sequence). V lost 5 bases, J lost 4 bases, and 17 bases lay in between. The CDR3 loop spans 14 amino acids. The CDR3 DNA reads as TGTGCCTGGCGAGGGGACTACCGAATCACTGAAGCTTTCTTT. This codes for CAWRGDYRITEAFF.

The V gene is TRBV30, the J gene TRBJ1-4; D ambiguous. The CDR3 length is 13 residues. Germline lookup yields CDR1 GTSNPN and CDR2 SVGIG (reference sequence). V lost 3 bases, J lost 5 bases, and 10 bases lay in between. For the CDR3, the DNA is TGTGCCTGGAGCCCAGTTCGAAATGAAAAACTGTTTTTT. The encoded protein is CAWSPVRNEKLFF.

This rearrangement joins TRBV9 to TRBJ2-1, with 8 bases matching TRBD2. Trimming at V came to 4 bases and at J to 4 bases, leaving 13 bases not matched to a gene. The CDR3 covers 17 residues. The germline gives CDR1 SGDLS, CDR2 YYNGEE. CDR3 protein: CASSLLHGLAAYNEQFF. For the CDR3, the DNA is TGTGCCAGCAGCTTACTTCACGGACTAGCTGCTTACAATGAGCAGTTCTTC.

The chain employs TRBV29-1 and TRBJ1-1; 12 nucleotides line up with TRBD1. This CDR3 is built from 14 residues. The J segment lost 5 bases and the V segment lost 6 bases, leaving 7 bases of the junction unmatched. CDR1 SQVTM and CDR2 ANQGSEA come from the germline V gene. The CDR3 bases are TGCAGCGTAGAAAGGGACAGGGGGCTAACTGAAGCTTTCTTT. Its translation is CSVERDRGLTEAFF.

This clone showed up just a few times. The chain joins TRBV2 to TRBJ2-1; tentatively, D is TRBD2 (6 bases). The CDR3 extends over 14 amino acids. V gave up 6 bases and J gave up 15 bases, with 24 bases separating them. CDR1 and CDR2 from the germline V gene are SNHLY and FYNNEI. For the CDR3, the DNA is TGTGCCAGCAGCTTGGGGAGGTTAGGCCTTTTGTCGTTCTTC. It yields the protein CASSLGRLGLLSFF.

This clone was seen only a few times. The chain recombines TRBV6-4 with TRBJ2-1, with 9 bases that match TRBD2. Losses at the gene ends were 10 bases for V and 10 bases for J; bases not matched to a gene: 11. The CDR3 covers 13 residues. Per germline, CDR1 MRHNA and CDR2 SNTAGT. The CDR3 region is CATSPSGVGEQFF. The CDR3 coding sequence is TGTGCCACCTCGCCTAGCGGGGTCGGGGAGCAGTTCTTC.

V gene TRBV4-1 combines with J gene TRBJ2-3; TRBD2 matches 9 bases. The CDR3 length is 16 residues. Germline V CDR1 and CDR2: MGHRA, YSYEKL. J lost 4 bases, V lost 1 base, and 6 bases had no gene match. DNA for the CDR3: TGCGCCAGCAGCCAAGTCATAGCGGGAGAGTCAGATACGCAGTATTTT. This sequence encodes CASSQVIAGESDTQYF.

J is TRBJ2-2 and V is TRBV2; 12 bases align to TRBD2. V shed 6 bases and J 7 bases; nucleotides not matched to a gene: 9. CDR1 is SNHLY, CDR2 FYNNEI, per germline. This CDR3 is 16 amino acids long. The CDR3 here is CASRAGLAGLVGELFF. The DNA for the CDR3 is TGTGCCAGCAGGGCGGGACTAGCGGGTTTGGTCGGGGAGCTGTTTTTT.

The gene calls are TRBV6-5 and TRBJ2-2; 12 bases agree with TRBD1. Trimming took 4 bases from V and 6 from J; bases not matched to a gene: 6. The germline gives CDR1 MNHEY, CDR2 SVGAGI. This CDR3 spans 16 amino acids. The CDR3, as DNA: TGTGCCAGCAGTTTACCGGGACAGGGGGCAGCCGGGGAGCTGTTTTTT. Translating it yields CASSLPGQGAAGELFF.

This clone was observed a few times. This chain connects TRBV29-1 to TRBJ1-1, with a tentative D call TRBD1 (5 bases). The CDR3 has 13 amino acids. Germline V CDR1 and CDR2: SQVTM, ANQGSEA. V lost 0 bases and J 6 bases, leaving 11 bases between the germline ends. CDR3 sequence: CSVEDRAGAEAFF. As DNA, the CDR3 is TGCAGCGTTGAAGATAGGGCGGGGGCTGAAGCTTTCTTT.

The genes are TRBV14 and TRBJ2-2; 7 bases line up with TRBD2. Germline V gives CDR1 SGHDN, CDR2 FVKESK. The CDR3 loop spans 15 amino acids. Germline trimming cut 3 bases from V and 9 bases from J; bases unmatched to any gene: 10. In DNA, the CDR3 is TGTGCCAGCAGCCAGGAGGCGGGAGTTACCCGGGAGCTGTTTTTT. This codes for CASSQEAGVTRELFF. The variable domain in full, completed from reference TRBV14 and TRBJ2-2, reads EAGVTQFPSHSVIEKGQTVTLRCDPISGHDNLYWYRRVMGKEIKFLLHFVKESKQDESGMPNNRFLAERTGGTYSTLKVQPAELEDSGVYFCASSQEAGVTRELFFGEGSRLTVL.

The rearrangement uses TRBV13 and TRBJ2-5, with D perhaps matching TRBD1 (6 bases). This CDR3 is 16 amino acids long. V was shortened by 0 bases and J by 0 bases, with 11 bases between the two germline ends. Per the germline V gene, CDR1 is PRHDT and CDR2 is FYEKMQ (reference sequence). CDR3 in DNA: TGTGCCAGCAGCTTAGGCTCAGGGGTGGACCAAGAGACCCAGTACTTC. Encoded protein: CASSLGSGVDQETQYF.

The DNA of the CDR3 is TGTGCCAGTATGGCGACAGCGGGCGCCTACAATGAGCAGTTCTTC. It codes for CASMATAGAYNEQFF. The V call is TRBV19, the J call TRBJ2-1; maybe TRBD2 (6 bases). Deletions cut 7 bases from V and 2 bases from J, with 15 bases between. The CDR3 loop spans 15 amino acids. Germline CDR1 reads LNHDA; CDR2 reads SQIVND (reference sequence). Supplemented by reference TRBV19 and TRBJ2-1, the full variable domain reads DGGITQSPKYLFRKEGQNVTLSCEQNLNHDAMYWYRQDPGQGLRLIYYSQIVNDFQKGDIAEGYSVSREKKESFPLTVTSAQKNPTAFYLCASMATAGAYNEQFFGPGTRLTVL.